This passage covers 16 T cell receptor beta chains from one sample sequenced in a study of T cell repertoires in cytomegalovirus infection. One entry per CDR3 protein, called by TCRdb with MiXCR from the reads. The sample shows 150,000 or so distinct CDR3 sequences, 5.5% to 7% of them seen only once. Sequencing was carried out using PBMCs. Receptors originate from a human donor in good health (CMV status not recorded). Some clones in this sample may be carry-over from other donors' samples.

The chain employs TRBV7-2 and TRBJ2-2, with 7 bases matching TRBD2. The CDR3 runs to 16 residues. Trimming took 5 bases from V and 0 from J; bases not matched to a gene: 6. Germline lookup yields CDR1 SGHTA and CDR2 FQGNSA. CDR3 sequence: CASSREAPTNTGELFF. CDR3 bases: TGTGCCAGCAGCCGGGAGGCCCCGACGAACACCGGGGAGCTGTTTTTT.

In this sample, this clonotype turned up a few times. The CDR3 DNA reads as TGCAGTGCACACCATACTGGAAACACCATATATTTT. It translates to CSAHHTGNTIYF. The V and J genes are TRBV20-1 and TRBJ1-3, with D unresolved. This CDR3 has 12 amino acids. Germline CDR1 and CDR2: DFQATT and SNEGSKA (reference sequence). V shed 6 bases and J shed 2 bases, with 8 bases lying between them.

This clonotype was observed many times. The chain joins TRBV5-8 to TRBJ2-5, with a weak D call TRBD1 (6 bases). V was clipped by 0 bases and J by 3 bases, with 12 bases between them. The V gene's germline CDR1 is SGHTS and CDR2 YDEGEE. CDR3 size: 15 residues. CDR3 protein: CASSLGGGYEETQYF. Written as DNA, the CDR3 is TGTGCCAGCAGCTTGGGAGGGGGATATGAAGAGACCCAGTACTTC. Looking up the rest from reference TRBV5-8 and TRBJ2-5 gives the full variable domain: EAGVTQSPTHLIKTRGQQATLRCSPISGHTSVYWYQQALGLGLQFLLWYDEGEERNRGNFPPRFSGRQFPNYSSELNVNALELEDSALYLCASSLGGGYEETQYFGPGTRLLVL.

In this sample, this clonotype turned up a few times. V is TRBV29-1 and J is TRBJ1-4, with TRBD1 as a possible D gene (6 bases). The CDR3 contains 12 residues. The germline gives CDR1 SQVTM, CDR2 ANQGSEA. CDR3 loop: CGGGATNEKLFF. CDR3 sequence (DNA): TGCGGTGGGGGCGCAACTAATGAAAAACTGTTTTTT.

This clonotype was detected ten times or more. The J gene is TRBJ1-2, the V gene TRBV20-1, with 10 positions matching TRBD1. Unmatched junction bases numbered 9, after V lost 6 bases and J lost 8 bases. The CDR3 consists of 13 residues. Germline CDR1 DFQATT, CDR2 SNEGSKA (reference sequence). CDR3 nucleotides: TGCAGTGCCCCGACAGGGGGCGAGAAGGGCTACACCTTC. Its protein is CSAPTGGEKGYTF.

This clonotype was picked up many times. The chain employs TRBV18 and TRBJ2-6; D unclear. This CDR3 is built from 15 residues. Germline loops: CDR1 KGHSH, CDR2 LQKENI. V was clipped by 3 bases and J by 0 bases, with 6 bases between them. The CDR3 is CASSPGVSGANVLTF. The CDR3 bases are TGTGCCAGCTCACCGGGTGTCTCTGGGGCCAACGTCCTGACTTTC.

With respect to this clonotype: A single base separates this from a much larger clone, so it may be a read error. The DNA for the CDR3 is TGTGCCAGCAGCGCCGGGACTGATCCTAGCACAGGTACGCAGTATTTT. Translating gives CASSAGTDPSTGTQYF. The rearrangement uses TRBV11-2 and TRBJ2-3, with D maybe TRBD2 (6 bases). Germline CDR1 is SGHAT and CDR2 is FQNNGV. The CDR3 covers 16 residues.

The chain joins TRBV3-1 to TRBJ1-1; D is uncertain. V lost 6 bases to trimming and J lost 1 base, with 9 bases between them. Per the germline V gene, CDR1 is LGHDT and CDR2 is YNNKEL (reference sequence). The CDR3 contains 13 residues. DNA for the CDR3: TGTGCCAGCAGTCGGACGGCGAACACTGAAGCTTTCTTT. This gives the protein CASSRTANTEAFF.

This clonotype was counted ten times or more. The rearrangement joins TRBV2 to TRBJ2-1; TRBD1 agrees at 9 bases. CDR1 is SNHLY, CDR2 FYNNEI, per germline. The CDR3 sequence is 14 residues long. The J segment lost 5 bases and the V segment lost 6 bases, leaving 5 bases of the junction unmatched. This chain's CDR3 is CASSHRTGDNEQFF. CDR3 sequence (DNA): TGTGCCAGCAGCCACCGGACAGGGGACAATGAGCAGTTCTTC.

This clonotype was detected many times. V usage is TRBV7-2 and J usage is TRBJ2-5; D ambiguous. V lost 7 bases and J lost 0, with 9 bases in between. Per germline, CDR1 SGHTA and CDR2 FQGNSA. The CDR3 sequence is 13 residues long. CDR3 sequence reads: CASKRPNQETQYF. The CDR3 DNA sequence: TGTGCCAGCAAGAGGCCGAACCAAGAGACCCAGTACTTC.

The gene calls are TRBV29-1 and TRBJ2-7, with D unclear. The CDR3 is made up of 15 amino acids. Germline V lookup: CDR1 SQVTM, CDR2 ANQGSEA. V was trimmed by 5 bases and J by 0 bases, leaving 17 bases between them. The CDR3 loop is CSVTGLRARSYEQYF. The CDR3 nucleotides read TGCAGCGTTACCGGTTTAAGAGCCCGCTCCTACGAGCAGTACTTC.

This clonotype showed up just a few times. This sequence joins TRBV2 and TRBJ2-7; the D gene is possibly TRBD1 (6 bases). The length of the CDR3 is 14 residues. Trimming stripped 4 bases from V and 5 bases from J, with 15 bases between. The germline CDR1 and CDR2 sequences are SNHLY and FYNNEI. The CDR3 nucleotides are TGTGCCAGCAGTGGGGGGCAGATTCCCGACGAGCAGTACTTC. Translating it yields CASSGGQIPDEQYF.

At least ten counts were recorded for this clonotype. This rearrangement joins TRBV7-2 to TRBJ2-2; D is unresolved. CDR1 and CDR2 (germline): SGHTA, FQGNSA. This CDR3 is built from 15 residues. The V end was cut by 1 base, the J end by 3 bases, with 9 bases between. The CDR3 nucleotides read TGTGCCAGCAGCTTAGACAGACTCCACACCGGGGAGCTGTTTTTT. This gives the protein CASSLDRLHTGELFF.

This clonotype was seen repeatedly, ten times or more. This sequence joins TRBV7-2 and TRBJ2-6; D is unclear. V shed 2 bases and J shed 2 bases, with 10 bases lying between them. CDR3 length: 16 residues. Per germline, CDR1 SGHTA and CDR2 FQGNSA. The CDR3 spells CASSLSTRAGANVLTF. In DNA, the CDR3 is TGTGCCAGCAGCTTATCGACACGGGCTGGGGCCAACGTCCTGACTTTC.

The chain employs TRBV6-5 and TRBJ2-2; 11 bases line up with TRBD2. V was clipped by 5 bases and J by 5 bases; unmatched bases: 4. Germline V gene data show CDR1 as MNHEY and CDR2 as SVGAGI. The CDR3 length is 15 residues. The CDR3 coding sequence is TGTGCCAGCAGTACGGGACTAGCGGTGACCGGGGAGCTGTTTTTT. Translating gives CASSTGLAVTGELFF.

This clonotype was recorded at least ten times. The chain is built from TRBV7-2 and TRBJ2-1; D remains ambiguous. Germline V CDR1 and CDR2: SGHTA, FQGNSA. Trimming removed 2 bases at V and 9 bases at J, with 14 bases between. The CDR3 loop spans 14 amino acids. CDR3 nucleotide sequence: TGTGCCAGCAGCTTACCAGGATCGGCTCGTGAGCAGTTCTTC. It is translated as CASSLPGSAREQFF. The full variable domain, rest sourced from reference TRBV7-2 and TRBJ2-1, is GAGVSQSPSNKVTEKGKDVELRCDPISGHTALYWYRQSLGQGLEFLIYFQGNSAPDKSGLPSDRFSAERTGGSVSTLTIQRTQQEDSAVYLCASSLPGSAREQFFGPGTRLTVL.